The TCR beta chain described here comes from a study of PD-1 blockade in classical Hodgkin lymphoma. The study, taken as a whole, reports: For complete responders, baseline diversity was comparable to that of newly diagnosed patients. Some patients began nivolumab under 1 year after ASCT. These patients were excluded from later analyses.

Produced via immunoSEQ multiplex PCR; TCRdb's table is partial and in-frame only. This table has 40,000 to 50,000 clones, roughly 73% appearing once. V gave up 1 base and J gave up 2 bases, with 9 bases separating them. The CDR3 covers 15 residues. Per the germline V gene, CDR1 is KGHSY and CDR2 is FQNENV. Relapse after autologous stem cell transplantation occurred in every patient, and brentuximab vedotin exposure varied. Complete response, partial response or progressive disease were the best responses. This clone has only one observation. Antigen specificity is unknown. The specimen comprised peripheral blood mononuclear cells (PBMCs), sampled at baseline. The source of this sequence is a human donor with classical Hodgkin lymphoma. The V gene is TRBV16, the J gene TRBJ2-1; TRBD1 might be the D (5 bases). DNA of the CDR3: TGTGCCAGCAGCCAATACATGGGGCCCTACAATGAGCAGTTCTTC. It specifies CASSQYMGPYNEQFF.